This is a list of T cell receptor beta chains from one sample in a study of CD8+ T cells in alopecia areata. Clones were sequenced by immunoSEQ multiplex PCR, and TCRdb holds only the in-frame ones, with some missing. The sample includes about 39,000 clones, under 70% of them seen just once. Specimen: CD8+ T cells sorted from blood, collected at week 4, from a patient treated with tofacitinib. The receptors were sampled from a human donor with alopecia areata. Both conserved end residues are part of each CDR3. The order of the fields is D gene, clone size, J gene, V gene, CDR3 protein, CDR3 DNA. A D gene is named only where the DNA matches it firmly. Clone size appears in some rows only: once, few, many, or a class for an expanded clone.

D: .; size: .; J: TRBJ1-5; V: TRBV19; CDR3: CASKASGKSNQPQHF; DNA: TGTGCCAGTAAGGCTTCGGGTAAAAGCAATCAGCCCCAGCATTTT
D: .; size: .; J: TRBJ1-2; V: TRBV29-1; CDR3: CSVFSGYGYTF; DNA: TGCAGCGTTTTCTCTGGCTATGGCTACACCTTC
D: TRBD1; size: once; J: TRBJ1-6; V: TRBV25-1; CDR3: CASSELGTGGEALHF; DNA: TGTGCCAGCAGTGAATTAGGGACAGGGGGCGAGGCCCTCCACTTT
D: TRBD1; size: .; J: TRBJ2-5; V: TRBV5-6; CDR3: CASNPTGGETQYF; DNA: TGTGCCAGCAATCCGACAGGGGGAGAGACCCAGTACTTC
D: .; size: .; J: TRBJ1-2; V: TRBV5-4; CDR3: CASSQSNSYGYTF; DNA: TGCGCCAGCAGCCAATCGAACAGCTATGGCTACACCTTC
D: .; size: .; J: TRBJ1-2; V: TRBV15; CDR3: CATSKGGYGYTF; DNA: TGTGCCACCAGCAAGGGAGGCTATGGCTACACCTTC
D: TRBD1; size: .; J: TRBJ2-1; V: TRBV29-1; CDR3: CSVEEGGQGAFDEQFF; DNA: TGCAGCGTTGAAGAAGGCGGACAGGGGGCGTTTGATGAGCAGTTCTTC
D: .; size: .; J: TRBJ1-2; V: TRBV4-3; CDR3: CASSQVGRNYGYTF; DNA: TGCGCCAGCAGCCAAGTCGGGCGGAACTATGGCTACACCTTC
D: .; size: .; J: TRBJ2-5; V: TRBV4-3; CDR3: CASSQDMTFRETQYF; DNA: TGCGCCAGCAGCCAAGATATGACATTCCGGGAGACCCAGTACTTC
D: .; size: .; J: TRBJ1-4; V: TRBV5-1; CDR3: CASSSQQGGTNEKLFF; DNA: TGCGCCAGCAGCTCACAACAGGGTGGAACTAATGAAAAACTGTTTTTT
D: TRBD1; size: .; J: TRBJ2-7; V: TRBV13; CDR3: CASGGSFGTASYEQYF; DNA: TGTGCCAGTGGGGGCTCCTTTGGGACAGCATCCTACGAGCAGTACTTC
D: TRBD1; size: .; J: TRBJ2-6; V: TRBV5-6; CDR3: CASSSGDRAGANVLTF; DNA: TGTGCCAGCAGCTCGGGCGACAGGGCTGGGGCCAACGTCCTGACTTTC
D: TRBD2; size: few; J: TRBJ2-2; V: TRBV29-1; CDR3: CSVELAGATGELFF; DNA: TGCAGCGTTGAACTAGCGGGGGCCACCGGGGAGCTGTTTTTT
D: TRBD2; size: once; J: TRBJ2-3; V: TRBV29-1; CDR3: CSVELAGGPGTQYF; DNA: TGCAGCGTTGAATTAGCGGGGGGGCCAGGTACGCAGTATTTT
D: .; size: .; J: TRBJ1-1; V: TRBV29-1; CDR3: CSALRQEMEAFF; DNA: TGCAGCGCTCTGCGACAGGAGATGGAAGCTTTCTTT
D: .; size: .; J: TRBJ2-5; V: TRBV29-1; CDR3: CSVEDRAGVWVETQYF; DNA: TGCAGCGTTGAAGATCGGGCAGGAGTGTGGGTAGAGACCCAGTACTTC
D: .; size: .; J: TRBJ2-1; V: TRBV10-2; CDR3: CASSAAGGIHEQFF; DNA: TGCGCCAGCAGTGCCGCAGGGGGGATACATGAGCAGTTCTTC
D: .; size: once; J: TRBJ2-3; V: TRBV15; CDR3: CATSREFGRLAEDTQYF; DNA: TGTGCCACCAGCAGGGAATTTGGGCGGTTAGCGGAAGATACGCAGTATTTT
D: .; size: few; J: TRBJ1-2; V: TRBV4-3; CDR3: CASSQGSSANYGYTF; DNA: TGCGCCAGCAGCCAAGGGAGTTCGGCTAACTATGGCTACACCTTC
D: .; size: .; J: TRBJ2-5; V: TRBV6-5; CDR3: CASSPGLPETQYF; DNA: TGTGCCAGCAGTCCGGGACTCCCAGAGACCCAGTACTTC
D: .; size: few; J: TRBJ1-2; V: TRBV29-1; CDR3: CSVEGGAWNYGYTF; DNA: TGCAGCGTTGAAGGAGGGGCCTGGAACTATGGCTACACCTTC
D: .; size: few; J: TRBJ2-1; V: TRBV29-1; CDR3: CSVSGNEQFF; DNA: TGCAGCGTTTCGGGCAATGAGCAGTTCTTC
D: .; size: .; J: TRBJ2-1; V: TRBV12-5; CDR3: CASVGRNEQFF; DNA: TGTGCTAGTGTTGGTCGGAATGAGCAGTTCTTC
D: .; size: .; J: TRBJ1-2; V: TRBV4-3; CDR3: CASSQGRQEGYTF; DNA: TGCGCCAGCAGCCAAGGAAGACAGGAAGGCTACACCTTC
D: .; size: .; J: TRBJ2-4; V: TRBV10-3; CDR3: CAISENKNIQYF; DNA: TGTGCCATCAGTGAGAACAAAAACATTCAGTACTTC
D: TRBD1; size: once; J: TRBJ1-5; V: TRBV30; CDR3: CAWSPGTGRDQPQHF; DNA: TGTGCCTGGAGTCCAGGGACAGGGAGGGATCAGCCCCAGCATTTT
D: .; size: .; J: TRBJ1-5; V: TRBV4-3; CDR3: CASSQDRGQPQHF; DNA: TGCGCCAGCAGCCAAGATAGGGGTCAGCCCCAGCATTTT
D: .; size: .; J: TRBJ1-6; V: TRBV7-9; CDR3: CASSLVVDSPLHF; DNA: TGTGCCAGCAGCTTAGTGGTGGATTCACCCCTCCACTTT
D: .; size: .; J: TRBJ2-7; V: TRBV30; CDR3: CAWSVLSYEQYF; DNA: TGTGCCTGGAGTGTACTTTCGTACGAGCAGTACTTC
D: .; size: .; J: TRBJ2-7; V: TRBV4-3; CDR3: CASSQDEIGPYEQYF; DNA: TGCGCCAGCAGCCAAGATGAAATCGGCCCCTACGAGCAGTACTTC
D: .; size: .; J: TRBJ1-1; V: TRBV29-1; CDR3: CSVEGGNSEAFF; DNA: TGCAGCGTTGAGGGAGGGAATTCCGAAGCTTTCTTT
D: .; size: few; J: TRBJ2-7; V: TRBV6-1; CDR3: CASSEAQHLAAYEQYF; DNA: TGTGCCAGCAGTGAAGCGCAACACCTCGCGGCCTACGAGCAGTACTTC
D: TRBD1; size: once; J: TRBJ2-1; V: TRBV7-9; CDR3: CASSLPRQGARQQFF; DNA: TGTGCCAGCAGCCTACCAAGGCAGGGGGCGCGTCAGCAGTTCTTC
D: TRBD2; size: .; J: TRBJ2-1; V: TRBV4-3; CDR3: CASSQERGGNYNEQFF; DNA: TGCGCCAGCAGCCAGGAGCGGGGGGGAAACTACAATGAGCAGTTCTTC
D: TRBD1; size: once; J: TRBJ2-5; V: TRBV27; CDR3: CASSFEGQGAQVAQYF; DNA: TGTGCCAGCAGTTTTGAGGGACAGGGGGCCCAGGTTGCCCAGTACTTC
D: .; size: .; J: TRBJ2-3; V: TRBV7-2; CDR3: CASSLARGGGNTQYF; DNA: TGTGCCAGCAGCTTAGCGAGGGGTGGGGGAAATACGCAGTATTTT
D: .; size: few; J: TRBJ1-2; V: TRBV10-2; CDR3: CASTGRGANYGYTF; DNA: TGCGCCAGCACCGGTCGGGGGGCCAACTATGGCTACACCTTC
D: .; size: few; J: TRBJ1-1; V: TRBV19; CDR3: CASSTPGPNTEAFF; DNA: TGTGCCAGTAGTACCCCAGGGCCGAACACTGAAGCTTTCTTT
D: .; size: .; J: TRBJ2-5; V: TRBV29-1; CDR3: CSVERQGEETQYF; DNA: TGCAGCGTTGAACGGCAGGGTGAGGAGACCCAGTACTTC
D: .; size: few; J: TRBJ1-6; V: TRBV7-2; CDR3: CASSLVGRGGNSPLHF; DNA: TGTGCCAGCAGCTTAGTCGGCAGGGGTGGGAATTCACCCCTCCACTTT
D: TRBD1; size: .; J: TRBJ2-1; V: TRBV13; CDR3: CASSNRDRGNEQFF; DNA: TGTGCCAGCAGCAACCGGGACAGGGGGAATGAGCAGTTCTTC
D: TRBD1; size: .; J: TRBJ2-7; V: TRBV10-2; CDR3: CASSERGLPYEQYF; DNA: TGCGCCAGCAGTGAGAGGGGGCTACCCTACGAGCAGTACTTC
D: .; size: .; J: TRBJ2-5; V: TRBV29-1; CDR3: CSVVARGETQYF; DNA: TGCAGCGTCGTCGCAAGGGGAGAGACCCAGTACTTC
D: .; size: .; J: TRBJ2-7; V: TRBV5-1; CDR3: CASSWDGGSYEQYF; DNA: TGCGCCAGCAGCTGGGACGGAGGATCCTACGAGCAGTACTTC
D: .; size: .; J: TRBJ1-5; V: TRBV4-3; CDR3: CASSLGNQPQHF; DNA: TGCGCCAGCAGCCTTGGAAATCAGCCCCAGCATTTT
D: TRBD1; size: .; J: TRBJ1-1; V: TRBV7-9; CDR3: CASSRTGREAFF; DNA: TGTGCCAGCAGCCGGACAGGCCGTGAAGCTTTCTTT
D: .; size: .; J: TRBJ2-7; V: TRBV29-1; CDR3: CSVETGVAYEQYF; DNA: TGCAGCGTTGAAACCGGGGTCGCCTACGAGCAGTACTTC
D: .; size: .; J: TRBJ2-1; V: TRBV7-3; CDR3: CASSSDDNEQFF; DNA: TGTGCCAGCAGCAGTGATGACAATGAGCAGTTCTTC
D: .; size: few; J: TRBJ2-7; V: TRBV5-4; CDR3: CASSLGAYEQYF; DNA: TGTGCCAGCAGCTTAGGGGCCTACGAGCAGTACTTC